The T cell receptor (beta chain) under discussion was sequenced for a study of identical twins. Findings and caveats of the study: Fewer insertions were carried by abundant cord blood beta clonotypes, but none was seen in memory repertoires. Out-of-frame alpha sequences common to twins were enriched for low generation probability.

A universal primer site was created by template switching, with the cDNA bearing unique molecular identifiers. TCRdb ran MiXCR on the 5' RACE reads and lists one entry per CDR3 protein. Among hundreds of thousands of distinct CDR3 sequences listed, more than 9% were seen once. Everyone who gave samples was a healthy Caucasian. Notes on this clonotype: Its antigen remains unidentified.

The CDR3 has 12 amino acids. Trimming stripped 6 bases from V and 6 bases from J, with 8 bases between. Germline V lookup: CDR1 MNHEY, CDR2 SVGAGI. This same sample was also taken into another study, of yellow fever vaccine responses in identical twins.

The rearrangement joins TRBV6-5 to TRBJ2-2; a weak D match, TRBD1 (5 bases). Sequencing used PBMCs. The receptor was derived from a woman younger than 35 in good health. This CDR3 is CASRTAAGELFF. CDR3 DNA sequence: TGTGCCAGCAGGACAGCAGCCGGGGAGCTGTTTTTT.